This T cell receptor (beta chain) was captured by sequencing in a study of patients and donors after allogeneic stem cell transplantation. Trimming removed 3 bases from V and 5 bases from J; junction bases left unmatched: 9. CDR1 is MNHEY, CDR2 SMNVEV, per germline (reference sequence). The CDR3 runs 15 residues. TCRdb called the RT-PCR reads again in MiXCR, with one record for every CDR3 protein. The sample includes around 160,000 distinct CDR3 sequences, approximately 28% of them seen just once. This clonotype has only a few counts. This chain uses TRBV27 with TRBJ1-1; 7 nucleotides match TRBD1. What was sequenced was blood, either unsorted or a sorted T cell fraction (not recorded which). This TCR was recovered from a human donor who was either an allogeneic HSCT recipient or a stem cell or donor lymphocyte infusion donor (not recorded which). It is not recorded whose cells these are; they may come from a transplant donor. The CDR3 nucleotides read TGTGCCAGCAGTTTCCAGACAGGGAGAAGGACTGAAGCTTTCTTT. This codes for CASSFQTGRRTEAFF.